Below, one T cell receptor (beta chain) is given with its context. The data were taken from a study of blood T cell repertoires in COVID-19. The V end was cut by 0 bases, the J end by 8 bases, with 16 bases between. Germline CDR1 is MGHRA and CDR2 is YSYEKL. The CDR3 is 15 amino acids. The data were produced by immunoSEQ multiplex PCR, yet TCRdb's version contains in-frame clones alone and is incomplete. The sample lists approximately 350,000 clones; 80% to 90% were seen once. The chain carries TRBV4-1 and TRBJ1-2; tentatively, D is TRBD1 (5 bases). The clonotype comes from a man aged 40-49 years with acute or convalescent COVID-19. The sample was peripheral blood. CDR3 amino acids: CASSQDPFGARGYTF. CDR3 DNA sequence: TGCGCCAGCAGCCAAGATCCCTTTGGGGCACGAGGCTACACCTTC.